This TCR beta chain originates from a study of blood T cell repertoires in COVID-19. Looked up from germline, CDR1 is MNHEY and CDR2 is SMNVEV (reference sequence). The trim removed 4 bases at V and 0 bases at J, leaving 6 bases unmatched. This CDR3 comprises 16 residues. Here immunoSEQ multiplex PCR was the method, and the copy in TCRdb shows in-frame clones only, minus some. This table holds under 250,000 clones, about 94% found once. The chain joins TRBV27 to TRBJ2-1; 7 bases map to TRBD1. Sequencing was done on a sample of peripheral blood. The sequence derives from a man aged 55 to 70 with COVID-19, enrolled during active disease. The CDR3 loop is CASSSGRDSSYNEQFF. The DNA of the CDR3 is TGTGCCAGCAGTTCTGGCCGGGACAGCTCCTACAATGAGCAGTTCTTC.